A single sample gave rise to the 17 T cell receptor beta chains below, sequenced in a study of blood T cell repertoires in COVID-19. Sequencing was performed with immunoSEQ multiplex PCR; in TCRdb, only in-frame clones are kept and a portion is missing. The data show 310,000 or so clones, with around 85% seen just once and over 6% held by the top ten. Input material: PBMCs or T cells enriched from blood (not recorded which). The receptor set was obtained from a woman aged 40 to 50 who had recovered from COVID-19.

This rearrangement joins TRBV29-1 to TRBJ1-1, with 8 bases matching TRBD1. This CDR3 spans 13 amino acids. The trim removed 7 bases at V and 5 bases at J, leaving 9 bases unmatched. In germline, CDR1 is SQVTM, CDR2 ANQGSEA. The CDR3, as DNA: TGCAGCGGTAGACAAGGACAGGGTACTGAAGCTTTCTTT. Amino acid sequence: CSGRQGQGTEAFF.

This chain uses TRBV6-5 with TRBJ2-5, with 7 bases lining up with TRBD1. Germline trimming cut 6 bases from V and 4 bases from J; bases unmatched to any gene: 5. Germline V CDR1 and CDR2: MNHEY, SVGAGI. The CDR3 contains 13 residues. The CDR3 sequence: CASSPDRRETQYF. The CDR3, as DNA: TGTGCCAGCAGCCCGGACAGGCGAGAGACCCAGTACTTC.

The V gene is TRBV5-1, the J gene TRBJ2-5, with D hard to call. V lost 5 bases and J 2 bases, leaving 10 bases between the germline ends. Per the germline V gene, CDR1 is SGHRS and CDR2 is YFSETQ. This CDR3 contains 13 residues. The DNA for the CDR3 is TGCGCCAGCAGGGGCTCAGAACAAGAGACCCAGTACTTC. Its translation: CASRGSEQETQYF.

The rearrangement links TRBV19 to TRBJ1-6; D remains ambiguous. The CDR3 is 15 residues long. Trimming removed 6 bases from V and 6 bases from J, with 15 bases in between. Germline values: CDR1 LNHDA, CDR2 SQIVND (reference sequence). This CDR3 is CASRNGDTSNSPLHF. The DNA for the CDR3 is TGTGCCAGTAGGAACGGTGACACTTCTAATTCACCCCTCCACTTT.

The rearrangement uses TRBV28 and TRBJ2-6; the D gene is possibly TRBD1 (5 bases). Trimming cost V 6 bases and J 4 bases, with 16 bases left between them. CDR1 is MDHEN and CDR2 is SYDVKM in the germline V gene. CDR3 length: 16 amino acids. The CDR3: CASSSPPGSGANVLTF. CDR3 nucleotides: TGTGCCAGCAGCAGCCCCCCAGGGTCCGGGGCCAACGTCCTGACTTTC.

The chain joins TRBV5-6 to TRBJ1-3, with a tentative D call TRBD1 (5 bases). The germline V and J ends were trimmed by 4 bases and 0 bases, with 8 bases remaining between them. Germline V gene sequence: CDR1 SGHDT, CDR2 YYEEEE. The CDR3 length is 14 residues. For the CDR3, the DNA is TGTGCCAGCAGCCGACAGAGCTCTGGAAACACCATATATTTT. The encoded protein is CASSRQSSGNTIYF.

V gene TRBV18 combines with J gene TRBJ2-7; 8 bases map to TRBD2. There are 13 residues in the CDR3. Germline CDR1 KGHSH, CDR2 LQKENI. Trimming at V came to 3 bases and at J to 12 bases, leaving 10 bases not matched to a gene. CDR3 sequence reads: CASSPASGSWRYF. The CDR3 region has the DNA TGTGCCAGCTCACCGGCCAGCGGGAGCTGGCGGTACTTC.

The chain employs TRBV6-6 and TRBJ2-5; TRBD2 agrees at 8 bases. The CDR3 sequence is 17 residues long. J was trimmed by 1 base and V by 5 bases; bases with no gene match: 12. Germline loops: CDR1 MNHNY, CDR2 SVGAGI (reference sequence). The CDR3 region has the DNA TGTGCCAGCAGTCCCAAGGCGGGGGGAATGGTCCAAGAGACCCAGTACTTC. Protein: CASSPKAGGMVQETQYF.

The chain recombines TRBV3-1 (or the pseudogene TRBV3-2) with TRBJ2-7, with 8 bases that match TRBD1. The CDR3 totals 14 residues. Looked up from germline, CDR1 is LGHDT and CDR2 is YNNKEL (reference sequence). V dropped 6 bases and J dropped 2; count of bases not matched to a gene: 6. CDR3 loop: CASSLDRVTYEQYF. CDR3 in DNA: TGTGCCAGCAGTCTGGACAGGGTGACCTACGAGCAGTACTTC.

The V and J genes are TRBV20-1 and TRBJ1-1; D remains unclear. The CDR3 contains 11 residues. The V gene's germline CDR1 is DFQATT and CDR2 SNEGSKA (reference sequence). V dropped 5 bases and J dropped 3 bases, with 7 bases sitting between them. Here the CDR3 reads CSAAVYTEAFF. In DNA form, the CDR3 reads TGCAGTGCTGCGGTGTACACTGAAGCTTTCTTT.

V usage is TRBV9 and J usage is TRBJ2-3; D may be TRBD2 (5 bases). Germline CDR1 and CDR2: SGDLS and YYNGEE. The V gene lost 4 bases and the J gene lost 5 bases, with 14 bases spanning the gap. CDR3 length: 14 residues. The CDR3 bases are TGTGCCAGCAGCCCCCTCGGGGTTCAAGATACGCAGTATTTT. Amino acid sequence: CASSPLGVQDTQYF.

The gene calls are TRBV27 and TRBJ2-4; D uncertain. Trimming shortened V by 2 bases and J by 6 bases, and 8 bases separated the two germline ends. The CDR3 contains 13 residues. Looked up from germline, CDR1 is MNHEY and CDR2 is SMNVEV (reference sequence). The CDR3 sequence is CASSLPGANIQYF. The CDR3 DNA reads TGTGCCAGCAGTTTACCAGGCGCAAACATTCAGTACTTC.

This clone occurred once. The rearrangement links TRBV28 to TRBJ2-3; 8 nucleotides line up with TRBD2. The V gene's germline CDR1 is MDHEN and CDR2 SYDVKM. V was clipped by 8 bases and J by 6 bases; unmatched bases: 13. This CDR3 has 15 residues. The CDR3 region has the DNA TGTGCCAGCGGGAGTTCGGCGGGAGGAGCCGATACGCAGTATTTT. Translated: CASGSSAGGADTQYF. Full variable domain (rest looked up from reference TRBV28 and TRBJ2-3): DVKVTQSSRYLVKRTGEKVFLECVQDMDHENMFWYRQDPGLGLRLIYFSYDVKMKEKGDIPEGYSVSREKKERFSLILESASTNQTSMYLCASGSSAGGADTQYFGPGTRLTVL.

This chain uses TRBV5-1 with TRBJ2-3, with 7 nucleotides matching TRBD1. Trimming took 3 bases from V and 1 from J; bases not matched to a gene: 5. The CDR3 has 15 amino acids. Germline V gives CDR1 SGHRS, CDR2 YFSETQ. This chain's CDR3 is CASSSTGAGTDTQYF. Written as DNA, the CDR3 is TGCGCCAGCAGCTCCACAGGGGCTGGCACAGATACGCAGTATTTT.

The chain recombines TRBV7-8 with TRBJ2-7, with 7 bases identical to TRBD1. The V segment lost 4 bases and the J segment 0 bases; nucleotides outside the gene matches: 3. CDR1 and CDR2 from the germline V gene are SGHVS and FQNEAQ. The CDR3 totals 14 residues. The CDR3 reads CASSSGQNSYEQYF. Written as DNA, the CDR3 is TGTGCCAGCAGCTCGGGACAGAACTCCTACGAGCAGTACTTC.

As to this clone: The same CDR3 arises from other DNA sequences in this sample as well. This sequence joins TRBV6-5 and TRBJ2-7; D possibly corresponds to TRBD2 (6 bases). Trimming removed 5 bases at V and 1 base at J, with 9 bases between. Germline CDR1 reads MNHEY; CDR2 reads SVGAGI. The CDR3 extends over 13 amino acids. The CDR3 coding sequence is TGTGCCAGCAGTCCACGGGGGTCCTACGAGCAGTACTTC. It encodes CASSPRGSYEQYF.

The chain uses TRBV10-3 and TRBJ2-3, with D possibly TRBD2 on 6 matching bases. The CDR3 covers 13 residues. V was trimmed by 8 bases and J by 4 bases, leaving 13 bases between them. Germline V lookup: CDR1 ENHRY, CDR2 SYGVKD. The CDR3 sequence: CAIYGGGADTQYF. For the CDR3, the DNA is TGTGCCATCTATGGGGGAGGCGCAGATACGCAGTATTTT.